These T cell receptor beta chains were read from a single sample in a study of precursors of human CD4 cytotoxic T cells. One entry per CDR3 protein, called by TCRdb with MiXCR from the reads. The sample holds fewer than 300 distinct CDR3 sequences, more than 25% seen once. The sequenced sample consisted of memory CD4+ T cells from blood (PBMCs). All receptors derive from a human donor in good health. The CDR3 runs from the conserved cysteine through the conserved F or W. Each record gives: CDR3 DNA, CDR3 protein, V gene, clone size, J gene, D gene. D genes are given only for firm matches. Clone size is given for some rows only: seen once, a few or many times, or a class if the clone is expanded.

DNA: TGTGCCAGCATAGTGGAAGCGGGGTACAATGAGCAGTTCTTC
CDR3: CASIVEAGYNEQFF
V: TRBV2
size: few
J: TRBJ2-1
D: TRBD2

DNA: TGCAGTGCTAGAGAGGTACAGGGGGCTTTTTACACTGAAGCTTTCTTT
CDR3: CSAREVQGAFYTEAFF
V: TRBV20-1
size: large
J: TRBJ1-1
D: TRBD1

DNA: TGCGCCAGCAGCCAGGAGTCCGTGACAGGAATGCCTGAAGCTTTCTTT
CDR3: CASSQESVTGMPEAFF
V: TRBV4-1
size: -
J: TRBJ1-1
D: -

DNA: TGTGCCAGCAGGGGGACAGCCTACGAGCAGTACTTC
CDR3: CASRGTAYEQYF
V: TRBV7-9
size: hyperexpanded
J: TRBJ2-7
D: TRBD1

DNA: TGCGCCAGCAGCCAAAAAAGGAAGGGCGGTATGTTGATGGCTTACACCGGGGAGCTGTTTTTT
CDR3: CASSQKRKGGMLMAYTGELFF
V: TRBV4-1
size: -
J: TRBJ2-2
D: -

DNA: TGTGCCATCAGTTCCGTGGGGACAAGGGCATCTGGGGCCAACGTCCTTACTTTC
CDR3: CAISSVGTRASGANVLTF
V: TRBV11-2
size: -
J: TRBJ2-6
D: -

DNA: TGCGCCAGCAGGACTAGCGGGAGGGCCGGAACCCTGCCCCAAGAGACCCAGTACTTC
CDR3: CASRTSGRAGTLPQETQYF
V: TRBV5-1
size: -
J: TRBJ2-5
D: TRBD2

DNA: TGTGCCAGCAGTTACTCCTACACCGGGGAGCTGTTTTTT
CDR3: CASSYSYTGELFF
V: TRBV6-5
size: few
J: TRBJ2-2
D: -

DNA: TGTGCCAGCAGCTTTAGTGGATTACTAGCGGAGTCCTACGAGCAGTACTTC
CDR3: CASSFSGLLAESYEQYF
V: TRBV7-8
size: large
J: TRBJ2-7
D: TRBD2

DNA: TGTGCCAGCAGCCCAGACGAACGGCAGCCCCAGCATTTT
CDR3: CASSPDERQPQHF
V: TRBV7-7
size: large
J: TRBJ1-5
D: -

DNA: TGTGCCAGCAGCCGACTAGGCTACGAGCAGTACTTC
CDR3: CASSRLGYEQYF
V: TRBV3-1
size: hyperexpanded
J: TRBJ2-7
D: -

DNA: TGCGCCAGCAGTGAGGTCCGGAATGAGCAGTTCTTC
CDR3: CASSEVRNEQFF
V: TRBV10-1
size: -
J: TRBJ2-1
D: -

DNA: TGTGCCAGCAGGGGACTAGTGGGTACCGGGGAGCTGTTTTTT
CDR3: CASRGLVGTGELFF
V: TRBV2
size: -
J: TRBJ2-2
D: TRBD2